These 18 T cell receptor beta chains came from one sample sequenced in a study of cytomegalovirus exposure and HLA in healthy donors. Using immunoSEQ multiplex PCR, the repertoire was profiled, and TCRdb retains in-frame clones only, with some absent. Counted here are approximately 200,000 clones, around 88% occurring once; the ten biggest clones make up 2.9%. What was sequenced was PBMCs. Receptors were obtained from a woman aged 18-29 years in good health and CMV-seronegative.

This sequence joins TRBV6-1 and TRBJ2-7, with 8 bases matching TRBD1. The junction had 8 bases not matched to a gene; V was cut back by 6 bases and J by 1 base. From germline, CDR1 is MNHNS and CDR2 SASEGT. The length of the CDR3 is 15 residues. The CDR3 region is CASSDSQGASYEQYF. DNA of the CDR3: TGTGCCAGCAGCGACTCTCAGGGGGCATCCTACGAGCAGTACTTC.

The chain couples TRBV5-1 to TRBJ2-3, with D uncertain. Trimming pared 5 bases from V and 0 bases from J, leaving 10 bases between. Germline CDR1 reads SGHRS; CDR2 reads YFSETQ. The CDR3 has 14 amino acids. CDR3 loop: CASREVSSTDTQYF. The CDR3 DNA is TGCGCCAGCAGAGAGGTATCTAGCACAGATACGCAGTATTTT.

V is TRBV18 and J is TRBJ2-1, with a possible D match to TRBD2 (6 bases). Germline CDR1 reads KGHSH; CDR2 reads LQKENI. V gave up 6 bases and J gave up 3 bases, with 21 bases separating them. The CDR3 consists of 17 residues. In nucleotides, the CDR3 is TGTGCCAGCTCGATCGTATCCCGCGGGAAGCTCTACAATGAGCAGTTCTTC. Protein sequence: CASSIVSRGKLYNEQFF.

DNA of the CDR3: TGTGCCAGCAGCCCTTTAGACAGCTCCTACGAGCAGTACTTC. It encodes CASSPLDSSYEQYF. The V and J genes are TRBV6-5 and TRBJ2-7; maybe TRBD1 (5 bases). The CDR3 sequence is 14 residues long. CDR1 and CDR2 from the germline V gene are MNHEY and SVGAGI. Trimming removed 6 bases from V and 0 bases from J, with 12 bases in between.

This clone was seen a single time. The J gene is TRBJ2-7, the V gene TRBV6-6; the match to TRBD1 covers 9 bases. The ends lost 5 bases at V and 2 bases at J; junction bases unmatched: 7. Germline CDR1 MNHNY, CDR2 SVGAGI (reference sequence). The CDR3 covers 15 residues. CDR3 residues: CASSKDRGTAYEQYF. DNA for the CDR3: TGTGCCAGCAGTAAGGACAGGGGAACGGCCTACGAGCAGTACTTC.

The chain combines TRBV27 with TRBJ2-1; 9 nucleotides agree with TRBD1. This CDR3 spans 13 amino acids. Unmatched junction bases numbered 8, after V lost 6 bases and J lost 11 bases. In germline, CDR1 is MNHEY, CDR2 SMNVEV (reference sequence). The CDR3 loop reads CASSHKDRGKQFF. The CDR3 coding sequence is TGTGCCAGCAGCCATAAGGACAGGGGAAAGCAGTTCTTC.

The J gene is TRBJ1-1, the V gene TRBV5-1; a possible D gene is TRBD1 (5 bases). The CDR3 runs to 16 residues. CDR1 SGHRS and CDR2 YFSETQ come from the germline V gene. Trimming shortened V by 4 bases and J by 4 bases, and 20 bases separated the two germline ends. The CDR3 loop reads CASSPVEGRVATEAFF. The CDR3 DNA is TGCGCCAGCAGCCCAGTGGAGGGACGGGTAGCCACTGAAGCTTTCTTT.

The V gene is TRBV5-1, the J gene TRBJ2-1, with D tentatively TRBD2 (6 bases). This CDR3 comprises 17 residues. Germline V gene sequence: CDR1 SGHRS, CDR2 YFSETQ. V was clipped by 4 bases and J by 4 bases, with 21 bases between them. CDR3: CASSVSPPGAGYNEQFF. Here the CDR3 DNA reads TGCGCCAGCAGCGTCTCCCCCCCGGGAGCGGGTTACAATGAGCAGTTCTTC. Using reference TRBV5-1 and TRBJ2-1 for the parts outside the CDR3, the full variable domain is KAGVTQTPRYLIKTRGQQVTLSCSPISGHRSVSWYQQTPGQGLQFLFEYFSETQRNKGNFPGRFSGRQFSNSRSEMNVSTLELGDSALYLCASSVSPPGAGYNEQFFGPGTRLTVL.

The V gene is TRBV4-3, the J gene TRBJ2-2, with TRBD1 matching 10 bases. With V trimmed by 0 bases and J by 6 bases, 10 bases remained unmatched. This CDR3 comprises 18 residues. Germline V gene sequence: CDR1 LGHNA, CDR2 YSLEER. CDR3 nucleotides: TGCGCCAGCAGCCAAGATTGGGGCGGGACAGGGGAGGCCGGGGAGCTGTTTTTT. Translating it yields CASSQDWGGTGEAGELFF.

This rearrangement joins TRBV2 to TRBJ1-1; tentatively, D is TRBD1 (5 bases). Germline CDR1 reads SNHLY; CDR2 reads FYNNEI. The CDR3 has 14 residues. Trimming took off 5 bases at V and 4 bases at J, with 14 bases between the two ends. The CDR3 loop is CASSSTGTPTEAFF. In DNA form, the CDR3 reads TGTGCCAGCAGTAGCACCGGGACTCCCACTGAAGCTTTCTTT.

This chain links TRBV5-4 with TRBJ2-1; 7 nucleotides agree with TRBD2. In germline, CDR1 is SGHNT, CDR2 YYREEE (reference sequence). V gave up 0 bases and J gave up 6 bases; unmatched junction bases: 6. CDR3 size: 15 residues. The CDR3 nucleotides are TGTGCCAGCAGCTTGGAGTGGGAGGGCCCCAATGAGCAGTTCTTC. Translating gives CASSLEWEGPNEQFF.

CDR3 residues: CSVEDREYYNEQFF. CDR3 sequence (DNA): TGCAGCGTTGAGGACAGAGAATACTACAATGAGCAGTTCTTC. The V gene is TRBV29-1, the J gene TRBJ2-1; a possible D gene is TRBD1 (6 bases). The CDR3 is 14 amino acids. Germline V gives CDR1 SQVTM, CDR2 ANQGSEA. The ends were cut back, 3 bases at V and 3 bases at J, with 12 bases in the middle.

The V and J genes are TRBV7-2 and TRBJ2-1, with 13 bases aligning to TRBD2. Germline CDR1 is SGHTA and CDR2 is FQGNSA. J lost 8 bases, V lost 5 bases, and 6 bases had no gene match. This CDR3 is 15 amino acids long. CDR3: CASSRTSGSSYEQFF. The CDR3 DNA follows: TGTGCCAGCAGCAGGACTAGCGGGAGTAGTTATGAGCAGTTCTTC.

The gene calls are TRBV28 and TRBJ2-1; 8 positions agree with TRBD2. Germline V lookup: CDR1 MDHEN, CDR2 SYDVKM. Trimming removed 3 bases from V and 5 bases from J; junction bases left unmatched: 12. The length of the CDR3 is 17 residues. The CDR3 nucleotides are TGTGCCAGCAGTTTCCCAACCGGGACTAGGCAAAACAATGAGCAGTTCTTC. Protein product: CASSFPTGTRQNNEQFF.

The chain employs TRBV10-1 and TRBJ1-1; D is perhaps TRBD1 (6 bases). V shed 8 bases and J shed 2 bases, with 9 bases lying between them. The length of the CDR3 is 12 residues. Germline CDR1 and CDR2: WNHNN and SYGVQD (reference sequence). In DNA, the CDR3 is TGCGCCAGCTCGGACAGTAACACTGAAGCTTTCTTT. It codes for CASSDSNTEAFF.

The chain has TRBV9 and TRBJ2-3; 13 positions match TRBD2. CDR1 SGDLS and CDR2 YYNGEE come from the germline V gene. Trimming cost V 3 bases and J 1 base; bases outside gene matches: 5. This CDR3 spans 17 amino acids. CDR3 DNA sequence: TGTGCCAGCAGCGCCCGAGGGACTAGCGGGGGCACAGATACGCAGTATTTT. This codes for CASSARGTSGGTDTQYF.

The chain has TRBV28 and TRBJ1-1, with a tentative D call TRBD1 (5 bases). Trimming cost V 7 bases and J 4 bases, with 10 bases left between them. Germline loops: CDR1 MDHEN, CDR2 SYDVKM. The CDR3 is 12 amino acids. The DNA of the CDR3 is TGTGCCAGCACGGGGGTTGGCACTGAAGCTTTCTTT. This translates into CASTGVGTEAFF. Together with reference TRBV28 and TRBJ1-1, the CDR3 gives the full variable domain: DVKVTQSSRYLVKRTGEKVFLECVQDMDHENMFWYRQDPGLGLRLIYFSYDVKMKEKGDIPEGYSVSREKKERFSLILESASTNQTSMYLCASTGVGTEAFFGQGTRLTVV.

The chain joins TRBV27 to TRBJ1-2, with D possibly TRBD1 on 5 matching bases. The CDR3 extends over 12 amino acids. The germline gives CDR1 MNHEY, CDR2 SMNVEV (reference sequence). V dropped 6 bases and J dropped 8 bases, with 13 bases sitting between them. This chain's CDR3 is CASRGRGSGYTF. CDR3 nucleotides: TGTGCCAGCAGGGGACGGGGGTCGGGCTACACCTTC.